These 27 T cell receptor beta chains came from one sample sequenced in a study of blood T cell repertoires in COVID-19. Clones were sequenced by immunoSEQ multiplex PCR, and TCRdb holds only the in-frame ones, with some missing. The data hold some 180,000 clones, with nearly 80% observed a single time. Input material: PBMCs or T cells enriched from blood (not recorded which). The receptors were sampled from a man aged 55 to 70 who had been exposed to COVID-19.

This clone has only a few counts. This rearrangement joins TRBV9 to TRBJ2-7, with D possibly matching TRBD1 (6 bases). The germline V gene has CDR1 SGDLS and CDR2 YYNGEE. This CDR3 is built from 14 residues. Trimming left V 2 bases short and J 1 base short, with 10 bases between. This chain's CDR3 is CASSVDSPSYEQYF. CDR3 DNA sequence: TGTGCCAGCAGCGTGGACAGTCCGTCCTACGAGCAGTACTTC.

The V and J genes are TRBV7-2 and TRBJ1-2; D is undetermined. CDR1 and CDR2 (germline): SGHTA, FQGNSA. The V end was cut by 3 bases, the J end by 2 bases, with 7 bases between. The CDR3 has 13 residues. CDR3 residues: CASSFKQNYGYTF. CDR3 sequence (DNA): TGTGCCAGCAGCTTTAAACAGAACTATGGCTACACCTTC.

There are a few counts of this clone. This chain uses TRBV20-1 with TRBJ1-2, with 7 bases matching TRBD1. Germline V gene data show CDR1 as DFQATT and CDR2 as SNEGSKA (reference sequence). The CDR3 is 11 residues long. The J segment lost 5 bases and the V segment lost 5 bases, leaving 2 bases of the junction unmatched. CDR3 amino acids: CSAEGQYGYTF. The CDR3 DNA reads TGCAGTGCTGAGGGACAGTATGGCTACACCTTC.

The chain carries TRBV5-1 and TRBJ2-3, with 9 nucleotides matching TRBD1. The CDR3 length is 16 residues. V was pared by 4 bases and J by 1 base, with 7 bases of the junction left unmatched. CDR1 SGHRS and CDR2 YFSETQ come from the germline V gene. In DNA form, the CDR3 reads TGCGCCAGCAGCAGGAGACAGGGGGTTGGCACAGATACGCAGTATTTT. This sequence encodes CASSRRQGVGTDTQYF.

Only one count was recorded for this clone. In nucleotides, the CDR3 is TGTGCCAGCAGCTTAGATCGACAGACTCATGGCTACACCTTC. It specifies CASSLDRQTHGYTF. The V gene is TRBV7-2, the J gene TRBJ1-2; D perhaps matches TRBD1 (5 bases). The CDR3 is 14 amino acids. Trimming removed 1 base from V and 6 bases from J, with 12 bases in between. Germline V CDR1 and CDR2: SGHTA, FQGNSA.

This clone was recorded a few times. The rearrangement uses TRBV27 and TRBJ1-1; D is ambiguous. The V end was cut by 5 bases, the J end by 0 bases, with 19 bases between. This CDR3 contains 17 residues. Germline V CDR1 and CDR2: MNHEY, SMNVEV (reference sequence). DNA for the CDR3: TGTGCCAGCAGTCCCATCCGCCGGAGTCCCATGAACACTGAAGCTTTCTTT. Encoded protein: CASSPIRRSPMNTEAFF.

This clone was seen a handful of times. The chain combines TRBV6-2 or TRBV6-3 with TRBJ1-1, with D possibly matching TRBD1 (5 bases). The CDR3 runs to 15 residues. The germline V gene encodes CDR1 MNHEY and CDR2 SVGEGT. The ends were cut back, 3 bases at V and 1 base at J, with 12 bases in the middle. For the CDR3, the DNA is TGTGCCAGCAGTTATGTACAGGCGACGAACACTGAAGCTTTCTTT. It specifies CASSYVQATNTEAFF.

Concerning this clone itself: Additional DNA sequences in this sample encode the identical CDR3. The chain couples TRBV18 to TRBJ1-6; 9 bases are shared with TRBD1. V shed 1 base, J shed 6 bases, and the junction held 4 bases outside the gene matches. CDR1 and CDR2 (germline): KGHSH, LQKENI. This CDR3 has 16 amino acids. Here the CDR3 DNA reads TGTGCCAGCTCACCACTTCCGGGACAGGGTAATTCACCCCTCCACTTT. This sequence encodes CASSPLPGQGNSPLHF.

The V and J genes are TRBV28 and TRBJ2-4; 7 bases line up with TRBD2. Germline V gives CDR1 MDHEN, CDR2 SYDVKM. Losses at the gene ends were 4 bases for V and 7 bases for J; bases not matched to a gene: 7. This CDR3 has 14 residues. CDR3 nucleotide sequence: TGTGCCAGCAGTTCCTTGGCGGGAGCGAACATTCAGTACTTC. The encoded protein is CASSSLAGANIQYF.

The rearrangement uses TRBV18 and TRBJ1-3; D gene ambiguous. The CDR3 is made up of 16 amino acids. V dropped 1 base and J dropped 0 bases, with 10 bases sitting between them. The germline V gene encodes CDR1 KGHSH and CDR2 LQKENI. This chain's CDR3 is CASSPLAAISGNTIYF. For the CDR3, the DNA is TGTGCCAGCTCACCACTGGCGGCAATCTCTGGAAACACCATATATTTT. The full variable domain, with the rest looked up from reference TRBV18 and TRBJ1-3, is NAGVMQNPRHLVRRRGQEARLRCSPMKGHSHVYWYRQLPEEGLKFMVYLQKENIIDESGMPKERFSAEFPKEGPSILRIQQVVRGDSAAYFCASSPLAAISGNTIYFGEGSWLTVV.

This clone has more than one count but fewer than ten. The chain uses TRBV19 and TRBJ1-2, with 8 bases identical to TRBD1. The CDR3 consists of 13 residues. Germline V gene lookup returns CDR1 LNHDA and CDR2 SQIVND (reference sequence). J was trimmed by 7 bases and V by 7 bases; bases with no gene match: 8. The CDR3 sequence: CASTKTGAGGYTF. The CDR3 nucleotides read TGTGCCAGTACAAAGACAGGGGCTGGTGGCTACACCTTC.

The chain uses TRBV2 and TRBJ1-2, with a weak D call TRBD1 (5 bases). This CDR3 contains 13 residues. Germline CDR1 reads SNHLY; CDR2 reads FYNNEI. Trimming cost V 3 bases and J 5 bases, with 10 bases left between them. The CDR3 spells CASSERRDYGYTF. CDR3 coding DNA: TGTGCCAGCAGTGAGCGCAGGGATTATGGCTACACCTTC.

This rearrangement joins TRBV5-1 to TRBJ1-1, with a weak D call TRBD1 (6 bases). This CDR3 contains 14 residues. Trimming left V 4 bases short and J 0 bases short, with 10 bases between. Germline lookup yields CDR1 SGHRS and CDR2 YFSETQ. The CDR3 spells CASSRTALNTEAFF. The CDR3 nucleotides read TGCGCCAGCAGCCGGACAGCTTTGAACACTGAAGCTTTCTTT.

DNA of the CDR3: TGCGCCAGCGCGGGACAGGTGGCTTCAGATACGCAGTATTTT. Its protein product is CASAGQVASDTQYF. The chain links TRBV10-2 to TRBJ2-3; 8 bases match TRBD1. This CDR3 has 14 residues. Trimming removed 8 bases from V and 4 bases from J; junction bases left unmatched: 8. CDR1 WSHSY and CDR2 SAAADI come from the germline V gene.

The genes are TRBV2 and TRBJ1-6; the match to TRBD1 covers 9 bases. The trim removed 6 bases at V and 6 bases at J, leaving 9 bases unmatched. Germline V gene lookup returns CDR1 SNHLY and CDR2 FYNNEI. The CDR3 contains 16 residues. The CDR3 DNA follows: TGTGCCAGCAGCATGGACAGGGGTACGGGTAATTCACCCCTCCACTTT. Translating gives CASSMDRGTGNSPLHF.

The chain couples TRBV12-5 to TRBJ2-3; no clear D gene. The germline V and J ends were trimmed by 3 bases and 10 bases, with 14 bases remaining between them. CDR1 and CDR2 from the germline V gene are LGHNT and FRNRAP. This CDR3 has 13 residues. The CDR3 sequence: CASGFVNPPAQYF. As DNA, the CDR3 is TGTGCTAGTGGTTTCGTAAATCCCCCGGCGCAGTATTTT.

The chain's CDR3 is CASSARGIRDGYTF. CDR3 sequence (DNA): TGTGCCAGTAGTGCCAGGGGTATAAGGGATGGCTACACCTTC. The chain joins TRBV19 to TRBJ1-2; D might be TRBD1 (6 bases). Deletions cut 5 bases from V and 6 bases from J, with 16 bases between. The CDR3 runs 14 residues. The germline CDR1 and CDR2 sequences are LNHDA and SQIVND (reference sequence). Full variable domain (outside the CDR3, taken from reference TRBV19 and TRBJ1-2): DGGITQSPKYLFRKEGQNVTLSCEQNLNHDAMYWYRQDPGQGLRLIYYSQIVNDFQKGDIAEGYSVSREKKESFPLTVTSAQKNPTAFYLCASSARGIRDGYTFGSGTRLTVV.

The chain carries TRBV15 and TRBJ1-6; D ambiguous. V was clipped by 2 bases and J by 5 bases, with 10 bases between them. In germline, CDR1 is LNHNV, CDR2 YYDKDF (reference sequence). The CDR3 is 15 residues long. CDR3 coding DNA: TGTGCCACCAGCAGATCCCCGATAGATAATTCACCCCTCCACTTT. Amino acid sequence: CATSRSPIDNSPLHF.

The V and J genes are TRBV14 and TRBJ1-3, with D maybe TRBD1 (5 bases). Trimming cost V 3 bases and J 2 bases, with 14 bases left between them. Germline CDR1 and CDR2: SGHDN and FVKESK. The CDR3 covers 16 residues. The CDR3 DNA reads as TGTGCCAGCAGCCAGAAGTTGGGGGGAACTGGAAACACCATATATTTT. Amino acid sequence: CASSQKLGGTGNTIYF.

V is TRBV7-8 and J is TRBJ1-1, with D tentatively TRBD1 (6 bases). The V and J ends lost 5 bases and 2 bases respectively, with 18 bases between them. Germline V CDR1 and CDR2: SGHVS, FQNEAQ. The CDR3 sequence is 16 residues long. The CDR3 bases are TGTGCCAGCAGCCGCCGACGTACAGGGCTTAACACTGAAGCTTTCTTT. It is translated as CASSRRRTGLNTEAFF.

The chain carries TRBV6-2 or TRBV6-3 and TRBJ2-1, with 14 bases fitting TRBD2. The CDR3 is 18 residues long. The V gene's germline CDR1 is MNHEY and CDR2 SVGEGT. V shed 2 bases and J 6 bases; nucleotides not matched to a gene: 9. For the CDR3, the DNA is TGTGCCAGCAGTTACCCCCCGGGACTAGCGGGAGCCGTCAATGAGCAGTTCTTC. The encoded protein is CASSYPPGLAGAVNEQFF.

The rearrangement links TRBV3-1 (or the pseudogene TRBV3-2) to TRBJ1-3; TRBD1 aligns across 8 bases. After removal of 10 bases from V and 4 bases from J, the junction contained 9 bases not matched to a gene. The CDR3 is 14 residues long. The germline V gene encodes CDR1 LGHDT and CDR2 YNNKEL (reference sequence). The chain's CDR3 is CAKDRVLEGNTIYF. The CDR3 region has the DNA TGTGCCAAGGACAGGGTTTTAGAAGGAAACACCATATATTTT.

Details on this clone: One junction end disagrees with the germline gene, perhaps due to a read error. This chain joins TRBV11-2 and TRBJ1-6; D is unresolved. CDR3 length: 12 amino acids. Germline CDR1 SGHAT, CDR2 FQNNGV. The CDR3 DNA reads TGTGCCAGCAGCTCGGGTAATCCACCCCTCCACTTT. Protein product: CASSSGNPPLHF.

The chain recombines TRBV7-9 with TRBJ1-6; 8 positions match TRBD1. The CDR3 contains 16 residues. Germline-derived CDR1 and CDR2 are SEHNR and FQNEAQ (reference sequence). V shed 4 bases, J shed 10 bases, and the junction held 12 bases outside the gene matches. The DNA for the CDR3 is TGTGCCAGCAGCTACACCTCCGGGACAGGCAGCTCACCCCTCCACTTT. Its translation is CASSYTSGTGSSPLHF.

The chain employs TRBV19 and TRBJ2-2; 10 bases are shared with TRBD2. Germline CDR1 and CDR2: LNHDA and SQIVND (reference sequence). The CDR3 runs to 17 residues. Losses at the gene ends were 5 bases for V and 4 bases for J; bases not matched to a gene: 10. The CDR3 spells CASSEKAGGPITGELFF. CDR3 DNA: TGTGCCAGTAGTGAGAAAGCGGGAGGGCCGATCACCGGGGAGCTGTTTTTT. The variable domain in full, with the rest retrieved from reference TRBV19 and TRBJ2-2, is DGGITQSPKYLFRKEGQNVTLSCEQNLNHDAMYWYRQDPGQGLRLIYYSQIVNDFQKGDIAEGYSVSREKKESFPLTVTSAQKNPTAFYLCASSEKAGGPITGELFFGEGSRLTVL.

This clone was seen more than once but under ten times. The chain combines TRBV4-1 with TRBJ2-7; TRBD2 might be the D (7 bases). The CDR3 covers 15 residues. V lost 4 bases and J lost 2, with 15 bases in between. The germline gives CDR1 MGHRA, CDR2 YSYEKL. The CDR3 spells CASSPRRGAPYEQYF. CDR3 sequence (DNA): TGCGCCAGCAGCCCCAGACGGGGGGCGCCCTACGAGCAGTACTTC.

The chain carries TRBV30 and TRBJ2-1; D may be TRBD1 (5 bases). The CDR3 length is 16 residues. The germline V gene has CDR1 GTSNPN and CDR2 SVGIG (reference sequence). V dropped 1 base and J dropped 10 bases, with 23 bases sitting between them. The CDR3 here is CAWSGGSATLAQEQFF. Here the CDR3 DNA reads TGTGCCTGGAGTGGGGGCTCGGCTACCCTTGCACAGGAGCAGTTCTTC. The full variable domain, with the rest looked up from reference TRBV30 and TRBJ2-1, is SQTIHQWPATLVQPVGSPLSLECTVEGTSNPNLYWYRQAAGRGLQLLFYSVGIGQISSEVPQNLSASRPQDRQFILSSKKLLLSDSGFYLCAWSGGSATLAQEQFFGPGTRLTVL.